This T cell receptor (beta chain) originates from a study of blood T cells in healthy people across ages. Then a second PCR, running about 7 to 11 cycles, was carried out with a sample-barcoded 5' primer and a J-beta primer mix. Individual samples furnished no less than 3 million CDR3-containing paired-end reads apiece. TCRdb redid the calling of the 5' RACE reads with MiXCR, one entry per CDR3 protein. The sample holds approximately 1.5 million distinct CDR3 sequences, approximately 39% seen once. CDR3 length: 13 residues. The chain couples TRBV21-1 to TRBJ2-7; TRBD2 is taken as the D call from the table, unchecked against the DNA. TRBV21-1 is marked as a pseudogene. The sequence was collected from a woman under 30 in good health. Sequenced: blood. CDR3 sequence (DNA): TGTGCCAGCAGCATGGCCCTCTCCTACGAGCAGTACTTC. Its translation: CASSMALSYEQYF.